This T cell receptor beta chain was captured in a study of shared clonotypes between healthy human individuals. Notes on this clone: Its antigen is currently unknown.

Findings and caveats of the study: Non-shared clonotypes had lower generation probabilities than clonotypes shared by all four sorted-subset donors.

Clones were read by immunoSEQ multiplex PCR, and TCRdb kept only the in-frame ones, dropping some. The table has roughly 400,000 clones, 90% to 97% seen once. CD8 memory merged CD45RO+ cells and CCR7-negative CD45RA+ TemRA cells into one population. Sequenced sample: memory CD8+ T cells sorted from blood. Subset of the sample: CD45RO+ cells pooled with CCR7-negative TemRA cells. The source is a man aged 25-45 years in good health.

DNA of the CDR3: TGTGCCAGCAGCGTTGACGGGGAGACCCAGTACTTC. It codes for CASSVDGETQYF. The chain couples TRBV6-1 to TRBJ2-5; D ambiguous. With 6 bases removed from V and 5 bases from J, the gap between germline ends came to 10 bases. Germline V gene data show CDR1 as MNHNS and CDR2 as SASEGT. CDR3 length: 12 residues.